Listed below are T cell receptor beta chains from one sample, sequenced in a study of cytomegalovirus exposure and HLA in healthy donors. The protocol was immunoSEQ multiplex PCR, while the TCRdb copy is restricted to in-frame clones and leaves out a portion. The sample has 160,000 or so clones; around 89% are singletons. The sequenced material came from PBMCs. These receptors were taken from a man younger than 30 in good health and CMV-seronegative. Each CDR3 is given with its conserved first and last residue. The D gene is left open where the match is weak. A clone size is listed for some rows: how often the clone was seen (once, few, many), or a class if it is expanded.

>TRBJ2-7|TRBD1|TRBV19|NA
TGTGCCAGTAGTCCCCGGGACAGGGGTTCCTACGAGCAGTACTTC
CASSPRDRGSYEQYF
>TRBJ2-7|NA|TRBV19|NA
NA
CASSSSGGASYEQYF
>TRBJ2-3|NA|TRBV5-1|NA
TGCGCCAGCAGCTTAGACCCTCAGGGGTCTAGCACAGATACGCAGTATTTT
CASSLDPQGSSTDTQYF
>TRBJ2-1|TRBD1|TRBV6-5|NA
TGTGCCAGCAGTTACCGGCAGGGGGCCGATGAGCAGTTCTTC
CASSYRQGADEQFF
>TRBJ1-4|NA|TRBV5-4|NA
TGTGCCAGCAGCCCCATCGGCGGAGGGCTGTTTTTT
CASSPIGGGLFF
>TRBJ2-3|TRBD1|TRBV5-6|NA
TGTGCCAGCAGCGCGGGACAGGGAATAGATACGCAGTATTTT
CASSAGQGIDTQYF
>TRBJ2-7|TRBD2|TRBV6-6|NA
TGTGCCAGCAGCTACCCTACTAGCGGGAGGCCCTACGAGCAGTACTTC
CASSYPTSGRPYEQYF
>TRBJ2-7|NA|TRBV27|once
TGTGCCAGCAGTGGGCGCGGGACCGGCTCCTACGAGCAGTACTTC
CASSGRGTGSYEQYF
>TRBJ1-2|TRBD1|TRBV29-1|NA
TGCAGCGTCGGAAGGAACACAGGGGGGGGATACTATGGCTACACCTTC
CSVGRNTGGGYYGYTF
>TRBJ2-7|NA|TRBV19|NA
TGTGCCAGTAGTTTACAGGGTATCTCCTACGAGCAGTACTTC
CASSLQGISYEQYF
>TRBJ1-2|TRBD1|TRBV18|once
TGTGCCAGCTCAGCAGACAGGGGTGCTTATGGCTACACCTTC
CASSADRGAYGYTF
>TRBJ2-3|NA|TRBV10-3|NA
TGTGCCATCACCGGGGGAGGCACAGATACGCAGTATTTT
CAITGGGTDTQYF
>TRBJ2-3|TRBD2|TRBV7-9|NA
TGTGCCAGCAGCCTCGGGACTAGCGATAGCACAGATACGCAGTATTTT
CASSLGTSDSTDTQYF
>TRBJ2-7|NA|TRBV18|NA
TGTGCCAGCTCAACCTCAATAGCGGACACCTACGAGCAGTACTTC
CASSTSIADTYEQYF
>TRBJ2-2|NA|TRBV18|NA
TGTGCCAGCTCACTTGGACAGCTAGGAGAGGAGCTGTTTTTT
CASSLGQLGEELFF
>TRBJ1-1|NA|TRBV19|NA
TGTGCCAGCCAACAGGGAAACACTGAAGCTTTCTTT
CASQQGNTEAFF
>TRBJ2-2|NA|TRBV4-2|NA
TGTGCCAGCATGGGCGGGGCCCACGGGGAGCTGTTTTTT
CASMGGAHGELFF
>TRBJ2-2|TRBD1|TRBV28|NA
TGTGCCAGCATTCTTCAAGGGGCAGGGGGCAACGGGGAGCTGTTTTTT
CASILQGAGGNGELFF
>TRBJ2-3|NA|TRBV11-2|NA
TGTGCCAGCAGCTTAGAGGCAGGGTGGTTGAGCACAGATACGCAGTATTTT
CASSLEAGWLSTDTQYF
>TRBJ1-1|TRBD1|TRBV5-1|NA
TGCGCCAGCAGCCCGGGACAGAGGAACACTGAAGCTTTCTTT
CASSPGQRNTEAFF
>TRBJ2-5|NA|TRBV4-3|NA
TGCGCCAGCAGCCAAGATCCGGCATATAGCCAAGAGGGAGGTCAGGAGACCCAGTACTTC
CASSQDPAYSQEGGQETQYF
>TRBJ2-3|TRBD2|TRBV4-3|NA
TGCGCCAGCAGCCTAGTGACTAGCGGGAGAAGAGATACGCAGTATTTT
CASSLVTSGRRDTQYF
>TRBJ1-2|NA|TRBV5-5|few
TGTGCCAGCAGCTTTTCCGCCATACTCGACTATGGCTACACCTTC
CASSFSAILDYGYTF
>TRBJ1-1|NA|TRBV19|NA
TGTGCCAGTATGGGCAGGGCGCTCCACACTGAAGCTTTCTTT
CASMGRALHTEAFF
>TRBJ1-1|NA|TRBV10-3|NA
TGTGCCATCAGTGATTCGAGGGTTGGAATCACTGAAGCTTTCTTT
CAISDSRVGITEAFF
>TRBJ2-2|NA|TRBV4-3|NA
TGCGCCAGCAGCCAAGATCGTGGGGCCGATGACACCGGGGAGCTGTTTTTT
CASSQDRGADDTGELFF
>TRBJ1-2|NA|TRBV4-2|NA
TGTGCCAGCTCCCTCGGGGAGACGAGCGGCTACACCTTC
CASSLGETSGYTF
>TRBJ1-2|TRBD1|TRBV14|NA
TGTGCCAGCAGCCAACACCCTGGACAGGGTGGCGGCTACACCTTC
CASSQHPGQGGGYTF
>TRBJ2-1|TRBD1|TRBV7-6|few
TGTGCCAGCAGCTTTTTGACAGGGGACTCCTACAATGAGCAGTTCTTC
CASSFLTGDSYNEQFF
>TRBJ2-1|NA|TRBV19|NA
TGTGCCAGTAGTATGACTAGGGGTTTAGACTACAATGAGCAGTTCTTC
CASSMTRGLDYNEQFF
>TRBJ1-4|TRBD1|TRBV15|NA
TGTGCCACCAGCAGAGTTGACAGGGACCATGAAAAACTGTTTTTT
CATSRVDRDHEKLFF
>TRBJ2-7|TRBD2|TRBV19|NA
TGTGCCAGTTCCGGGACTAGCGGGAAATACGAGCAGTACTTC
CASSGTSGKYEQYF
>TRBJ2-2|NA|TRBV29-1|few
TGCAGCGTTCCTAACAGACCCGGGACTTTTAACACCGGGGAGCTGTTTTTT
CSVPNRPGTFNTGELFF
>TRBJ2-5|NA|TRBV4-2|NA
TGTGCCAGCAGCCAAGATTACAGGGTCGGGGAGACCCAGTACTTC
CASSQDYRVGETQYF
>TRBJ2-1|TRBD1|TRBV5-1|NA
TGCGCCAGCAGCTTAGGGACAGGGGGCAATGAGCAGTTCTTC
CASSLGTGGNEQFF
>TRBJ2-4|NA|TRBV5-1|NA
TGCGCCAGCAGCCTCGACCCGGCGGAAGCCAAAAACATTCAGTACTTC
CASSLDPAEAKNIQYF
>TRBJ2-3|TRBD2|TRBV4-1|NA
TGCGCCAGCAGCCAAGAGTCGGTAGCGGGGGGGTTCACAGATACGCAGTATTTT
CASSQESVAGGFTDTQYF
>TRBJ1-2|NA|TRBV30|NA
TGTGCCTGGACTTACAGGGCGATAGTTGGCTACACCTTC
CAWTYRAIVGYTF
>TRBJ1-1|TRBD1|TRBV11-3|NA
TGTGCCAGCAGCTTTGGGGACAGGGAAAACACTGAAGCTTTCTTT
CASSFGDRENTEAFF
>TRBJ1-4|NA|TRBV29-1|NA
TGCAGCGCGGGGAGGGGCCTGGCTAATGAAAAACTGTTTTTT
CSAGRGLANEKLFF
>TRBJ1-1|NA|TRBV5-1|NA
TGCGCCAGTACAGGGCTTGGTCCCGACACTGAAGCTTTCTTT
CASTGLGPDTEAFF
>TRBJ2-7|TRBD2|TRBV6-1|NA
TGTGCCAGCAGTGAAGAGAGCGGGAGCTCCTACGAGCAGTACTTC
CASSEESGSSYEQYF
>TRBJ1-1|NA|TRBV27|NA
TGTGCCAGCAGTCCTTTGATCGGGGACACTGAAGCTTTCTTT
CASSPLIGDTEAFF
>TRBJ2-1|TRBD1|TRBV2|NA
TGTGCCAGCAGTCGCGACAGGGGCCTCGATGAGCAGTTCTTC
CASSRDRGLDEQFF
>TRBJ2-7|TRBD1|TRBV6-6|NA
TGTGCCAGCACCGATCTACGGGACAGAGATCCCTACGAGCAGTACTTC
CASTDLRDRDPYEQYF
>TRBJ1-2|NA|TRBV6-5|NA
TGTGCCAGCACCAAAACAGGGCGCTATGGCTACACCTTC
CASTKTGRYGYTF
>TRBJ1-2|NA|TRBV4-2|NA
TGTGCCAGCAGCCAAGACCGGGACAATTATGGCTACACCTTC
CASSQDRDNYGYTF
>TRBJ1-1|NA|TRBV5-4|NA
TGTGCCAGCAGCTTGGAAGCGCGAGATACTGAAGCTTTCTTT
CASSLEARDTEAFF
>TRBJ2-7|NA|TRBV19|NA
TGTGCCAGTAGTATCGGGGGTTCTCGGAACGAGCAGTACTTC
CASSIGGSRNEQYF
>TRBJ2-1|TRBD2|TRBV29-1|NA
TGCAGCGTTGATGGACTAGCGGGAGTTAATGAGCAGTTCTTC
CSVDGLAGVNEQFF
>TRBJ2-6|TRBD1|TRBV10-3|NA
TGTGCCATCAGCGACAGGGCTGGGGCCAACGTCCTGACTTTC
CAISDRAGANVLTF
>TRBJ2-7|TRBD2|TRBV28|NA
TGTGCCAGCAGTCCGTCAGCGGGAGGAGCTCCCTACGAGCAGTACTTC
CASSPSAGGAPYEQYF
>TRBJ1-2|NA|TRBV13|NA
TGTGCCAGCAGCAAGGACAGTTTTTATGGCTACACCTTC
CASSKDSFYGYTF
>TRBJ2-7|NA|TRBV6-5|NA
TGTGCCAGCAGTTACGGCGCGAGGTACGAGCAGTACTTC
CASSYGARYEQYF
>TRBJ2-7|NA|TRBV19|NA
TGTGCCAGTAGTATGGACGGGAGTTACTACGAGCAGTACTTC
CASSMDGSYYEQYF
>TRBJ1-3|TRBD1|TRBV6-1|NA
TGTGCCAGCAGTGAGGATTTGACAGGGGGCCCCGGAAACACCATATATTTT
CASSEDLTGGPGNTIYF
>TRBJ2-7|TRBD2|TRBV29-1|NA
TGCAGCGTTCGGGGGAGCGGGAACTCCTACGAGCAGTACTTC
CSVRGSGNSYEQYF